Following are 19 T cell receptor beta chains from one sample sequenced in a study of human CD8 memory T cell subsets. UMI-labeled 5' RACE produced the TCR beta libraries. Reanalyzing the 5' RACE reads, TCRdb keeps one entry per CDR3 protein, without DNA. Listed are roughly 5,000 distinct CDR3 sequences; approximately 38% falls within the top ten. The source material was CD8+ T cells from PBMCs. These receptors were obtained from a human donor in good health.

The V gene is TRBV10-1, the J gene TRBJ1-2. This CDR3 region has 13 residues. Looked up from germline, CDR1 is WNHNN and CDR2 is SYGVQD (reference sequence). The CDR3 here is CASSDGANYGYTF.

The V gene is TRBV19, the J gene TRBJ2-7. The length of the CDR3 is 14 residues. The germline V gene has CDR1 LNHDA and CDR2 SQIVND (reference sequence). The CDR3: CASSREDNTYEQYF.

Here the CDR3 reads CASSVEQRKYEQYF. The chain uses TRBV9 and TRBJ2-7. This CDR3 contains 14 residues. Germline V gene lookup returns CDR1 SGDLS and CDR2 YYNGEE.

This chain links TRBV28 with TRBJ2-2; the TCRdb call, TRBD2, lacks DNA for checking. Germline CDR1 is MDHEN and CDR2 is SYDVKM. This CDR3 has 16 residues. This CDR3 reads CASSFEGPANTGELFF.

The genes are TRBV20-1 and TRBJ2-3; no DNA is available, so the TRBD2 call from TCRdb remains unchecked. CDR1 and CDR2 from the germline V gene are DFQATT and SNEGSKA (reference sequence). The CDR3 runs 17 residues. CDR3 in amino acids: CSASGWRREVPTDTQYF.

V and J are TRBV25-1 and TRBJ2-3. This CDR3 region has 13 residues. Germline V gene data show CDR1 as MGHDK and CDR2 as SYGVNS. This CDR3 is CASNQASTDTQYF. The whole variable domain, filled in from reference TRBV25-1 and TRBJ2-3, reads EADIYQTPRYLVIGTGKKITLECSQTMGHDKMYWYQQDPGMELHLIHYSYGVNSTEKGDLSSESTVSRIRTEHFPLTLESARPSHTSQYLCASNQASTDTQYFGPGTRLTVL.

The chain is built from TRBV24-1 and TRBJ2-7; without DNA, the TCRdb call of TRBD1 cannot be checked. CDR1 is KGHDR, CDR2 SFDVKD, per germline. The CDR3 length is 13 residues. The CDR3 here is CATRSGESYEQYF.

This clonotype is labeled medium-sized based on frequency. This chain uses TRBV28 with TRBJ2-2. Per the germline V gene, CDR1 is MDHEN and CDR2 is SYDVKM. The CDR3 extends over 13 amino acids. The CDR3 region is CASSLSNTGELFF.

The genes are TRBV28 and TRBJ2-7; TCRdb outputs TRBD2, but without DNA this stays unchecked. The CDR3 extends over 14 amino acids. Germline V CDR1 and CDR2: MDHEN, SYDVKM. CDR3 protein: CASSPRLLADEQYF.

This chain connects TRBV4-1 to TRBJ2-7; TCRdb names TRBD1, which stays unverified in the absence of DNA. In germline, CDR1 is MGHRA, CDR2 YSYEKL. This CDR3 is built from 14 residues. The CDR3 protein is CASSQEGPGYEQYF.

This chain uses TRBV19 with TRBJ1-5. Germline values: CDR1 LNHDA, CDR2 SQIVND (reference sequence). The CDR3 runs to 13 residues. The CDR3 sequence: CASSPRTFQPQHF.

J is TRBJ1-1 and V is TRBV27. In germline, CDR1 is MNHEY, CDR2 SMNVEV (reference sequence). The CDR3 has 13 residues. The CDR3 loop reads CASSFGVSTEAFF.

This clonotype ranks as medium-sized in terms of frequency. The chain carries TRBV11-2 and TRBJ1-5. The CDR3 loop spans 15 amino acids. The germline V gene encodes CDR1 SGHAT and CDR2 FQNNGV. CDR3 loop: CASSLGSGSYQPQHF.

This CDR3 is CASSLGDLQETQYF. The V and J genes are TRBV5-4 and TRBJ2-5; TCRdb returns TRBD1, unconfirmable since there is no DNA. Germline CDR1 reads SGHNT; CDR2 reads YYREEE (reference sequence). The CDR3 covers 14 residues.

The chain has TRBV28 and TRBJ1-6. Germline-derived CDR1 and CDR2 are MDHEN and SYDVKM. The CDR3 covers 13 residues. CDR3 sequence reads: CASSGPPYSPLHF. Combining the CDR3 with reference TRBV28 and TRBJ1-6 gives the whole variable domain DVKVTQSSRYLVKRTGEKVFLECVQDMDHENMFWYRQDPGLGLRLIYFSYDVKMKEKGDIPEGYSVSREKKERFSLILESASTNQTSMYLCASSGPPYSPLHFGNGTRLTVT.

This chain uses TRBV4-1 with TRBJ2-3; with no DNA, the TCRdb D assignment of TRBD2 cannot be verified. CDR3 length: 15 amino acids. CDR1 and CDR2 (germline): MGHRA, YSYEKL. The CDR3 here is CASSQGLAGTDTQYF.

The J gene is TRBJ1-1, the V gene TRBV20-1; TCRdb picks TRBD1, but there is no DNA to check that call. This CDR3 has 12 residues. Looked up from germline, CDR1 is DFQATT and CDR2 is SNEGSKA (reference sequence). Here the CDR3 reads CSADPGGPEAFF.

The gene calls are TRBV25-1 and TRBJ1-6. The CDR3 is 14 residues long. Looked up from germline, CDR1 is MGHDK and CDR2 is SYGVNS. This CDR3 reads CASSETQNNSPLHF.

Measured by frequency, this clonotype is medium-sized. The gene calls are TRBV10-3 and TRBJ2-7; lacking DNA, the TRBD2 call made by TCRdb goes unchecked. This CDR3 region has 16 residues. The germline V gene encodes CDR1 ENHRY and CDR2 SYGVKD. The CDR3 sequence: CAISEVGTSVSYEQYF.